The 15 T cell receptor beta chains listed next were all sequenced from one sample in a study of cytomegalovirus exposure and HLA in healthy donors listed by TCRdb under 2017. Libraries were made using the immunoSEQ multiplex PCR assay. For the multiplex PCR, a mixture combining 60 forward primers for TCR Vbeta segments and 13 reverse primers for TCR Jbeta segments was used. The table comes from immuneACCESS by way of TCRdb, which keeps in-frame sequences with V and J called. Part of the clones is missing from these tables; in studies checked, under half for an unresolved V gene and the rest for unknown reasons. The sample table lists about 190,000 clones, about three quarters of them with a count of one. The leading ten clones occupy 0.95% to 1.4% of the sample. Sequences were obtained from PBMCs. These receptors were taken from a woman aged 35 to 49 in good health and CMV-seronegative.

The gene calls are TRBV7-2 and TRBJ2-4; D is unresolved. Germline CDR1 SGHTA, CDR2 FQGNSA. This CDR3 comprises 14 residues. Between the trimmed V and J ends, which lost 0 bases and 9 bases, there was a span of 12 bases. CDR3: CASSLALAPSIQYF. The CDR3 DNA follows: TGTGCCAGCAGCTTAGCTTTGGCCCCCAGCATTCAGTACTTC.

The CDR3 reads CASSRTSGYYEQYF. In DNA form, the CDR3 reads TGTGCCAGCAGCCGGACTAGCGGGTATTACGAGCAGTACTTC. V is TRBV5-4 and J is TRBJ2-7; 11 positions agree with TRBD2. The V gene's germline CDR1 is SGHNT and CDR2 YYREEE (reference sequence). With V trimmed by 4 bases and J by 4 bases, 4 bases remained unmatched. CDR3 size: 14 residues.

J is TRBJ1-1 and V is TRBV5-6; maybe TRBD1 (5 bases). The V gene's germline CDR1 is SGHDT and CDR2 YYEEEE. This CDR3 comprises 15 residues. Trimming stripped 2 bases from V and 2 bases from J, with 13 bases between. Written as DNA, the CDR3 is TGTGCCAGCAGCTTCGTTGACAGACATAACACTGAAGCTTTCTTT. It is translated as CASSFVDRHNTEAFF.

The J gene is TRBJ2-5, the V gene TRBV5-4, with 10 bases aligning to TRBD2. The CDR3 runs 16 residues. From germline, CDR1 is SGHNT and CDR2 YYREEE (reference sequence). V lost 5 bases to trimming and J lost 7 bases; unmatched junction nucleotides: 14. This chain's CDR3 is CASSPTKTSGWGTQYF. CDR3 nucleotides: TGTGCCAGCAGTCCGACAAAGACTAGCGGGTGGGGGACCCAGTACTTC. Drawing the rest from reference TRBV5-4 and TRBJ2-5, the complete variable domain is ETGVTQSPTHLIKTRGQQVTLRCSSQSGHNTVSWYQQALGQGPQFIFQYYREEENGRGNFPPRFSGLQFPNYSSELNVNALELDDSALYLCASSPTKTSGWGTQYFGPGTRLLVL.

This clone came up a few times. This chain joins TRBV2 and TRBJ2-2; D is possibly TRBD1 (6 bases). Germline CDR1 is SNHLY and CDR2 is FYNNEI. The V and J ends lost 9 bases and 0 bases respectively, with 11 bases between them. This CDR3 region has 14 residues. This CDR3 is CASRDTTNTGELFF. The CDR3 nucleotides read TGTGCCAGTAGGGACACCACGAACACCGGGGAGCTGTTTTTT.

This chain uses TRBV30 with TRBJ1-2, with 11 bases aligning to TRBD1. CDR1 and CDR2 from the germline V gene are GTSNPN and SVGIG (reference sequence). The CDR3 is made up of 14 amino acids. V lost 5 bases to trimming and J lost 1 base; unmatched junction nucleotides: 3. CDR3 nucleotide sequence: TGTGCCTGGGGGGGACAGGGGGATAACTATGGCTACACCTTC. This encodes CAWGGQGDNYGYTF.

This chain joins TRBV5-1 and TRBJ2-6, with D unresolved. This CDR3 is built from 17 residues. The germline V and J ends were trimmed by 1 base and 2 bases, with 13 bases remaining between them. From germline, CDR1 is SGHRS and CDR2 YFSETQ. CDR3 protein: CASSLSLAPPGANVLTF. In DNA, the CDR3 is TGCGCCAGCAGCTTGAGTTTAGCTCCCCCTGGGGCCAACGTCCTGACTTTC.

The rearrangement links TRBV4-1 to TRBJ2-3, with D perhaps TRBD2 (6 bases). The CDR3 has 16 amino acids. Per germline, CDR1 MGHRA and CDR2 YSYEKL. Trimming stripped 4 bases from V and 1 base from J, with 15 bases between. CDR3 amino acids: CASSRGGGAGTDTQYF. The CDR3 DNA reads TGCGCCAGCAGCCGAGGTGGCGGGGCCGGCACAGATACGCAGTATTTT.

The gene calls are TRBV7-9 and TRBJ2-2, with D possibly matching TRBD1 (6 bases). There are 13 residues in the CDR3. Germline V gene sequence: CDR1 SEHNR, CDR2 FQNEAQ (reference sequence). The V end was cut by 11 bases, the J end by 4 bases, with 14 bases between. CDR3: CAPETGSTGELFF. The DNA for the CDR3 is TGTGCCCCCGAGACAGGATCCACCGGGGAGCTGTTTTTT.

This clone was seen a single time. The chain joins TRBV7-9 to TRBJ1-1; 7 positions match TRBD1. V lost 1 base, J lost 5 bases, and 7 bases stayed unmatched. Germline lookup yields CDR1 SEHNR and CDR2 FQNEAQ (reference sequence). CDR3 size: 15 residues. The CDR3: CASSLEGGGLTEAFF. The CDR3 bases are TGTGCCAGCAGCTTAGAAGGAGGGGGCTTAACTGAAGCTTTCTTT.

The V and J genes are TRBV30 and TRBJ2-7, with D perhaps TRBD1 (5 bases). Per the germline V gene, CDR1 is GTSNPN and CDR2 is SVGIG (reference sequence). The CDR3 totals 14 residues. Trimming shortened V by 2 bases and J by 1 base, and 12 bases separated the two germline ends. Here the CDR3 reads CAWSKGLGSYEQYV. CDR3 DNA sequence: TGTGCCTGGAGTAAGGGGCTGGGGTCCTACGAGCAGTACGTC.

The rearrangement uses TRBV19 and TRBJ1-1; D perhaps matches TRBD1 (6 bases). V lost 1 base, J lost 4 bases, and 10 bases lay in between. Germline-derived CDR1 and CDR2 are LNHDA and SQIVND (reference sequence). CDR3 length: 14 residues. This CDR3 reads CASSIAIRGTEAFF. The CDR3 DNA sequence: TGTGCCAGTAGTATAGCCATCAGGGGCACTGAAGCTTTCTTT.

This rearrangement joins TRBV2 to TRBJ2-2, with a weak D call TRBD1 (6 bases). The germline V and J ends were trimmed by 6 bases and 0 bases, with 14 bases remaining between them. CDR1 and CDR2 (germline): SNHLY, FYNNEI. This CDR3 is 16 amino acids long. CDR3 bases: TGTGCCAGCAGGTACACAGGGAGAGCGAACACCGGGGAGCTGTTTTTT. Translation: CASRYTGRANTGELFF.

J is TRBJ2-1 and V is TRBV9, with D possibly TRBD2 on 5 matching bases. Trimming removed 0 bases at V and 8 bases at J, with 9 bases between. From germline, CDR1 is SGDLS and CDR2 YYNGEE. This CDR3 has 13 amino acids. The CDR3 loop reads CASSVGEGDEQFF. In nucleotides, the CDR3 is TGTGCCAGCAGCGTAGGTGAGGGCGATGAGCAGTTCTTC.

The chain joins TRBV21-1 to TRBJ2-3; the D call in the table, TRBD2, was not verified against the DNA. TRBV21-1 is classified as a pseudogene. There are 18 residues in the CDR3. The CDR3 DNA is TGTGCCACCGCGGCGGCGGGGCTGCAAGCGTTTAGCACAGATACGCAGTATTTT. This gives the protein CATAAAGLQAFSTDTQYF.